This is a list of T cell receptor beta chains from one sample in a study of response to subunit inactivated influenza vaccine. TCRdb called the RT-PCR reads again in MiXCR, with one record for every CDR3 protein. The sample carries around 200,000 distinct CDR3 sequences, about 9.3% recorded once. The specimen comprised non-naive T cells sorted from PBMCs, sampled on the day of vaccination. These receptor sequences come from a man in his fifties who received an inactivated influenza vaccine. Both conserved end residues are trimmed from each CDR3. The D gene is left open where the match is weak.

ASSLRAGGQNNEQF TRBJ2-1 TRBV7-2 TRBD2
AWGPGLALSEQF TRBJ2-1 TRBV30 TRBD2
ASSLGGTGGGEQY TRBJ2-7 TRBV5-1 TRBD1
ASSQRGDRRYEQY TRBJ2-7 TRBV4-3 TRBD1
SAKGLAGTVQETQY TRBJ2-5 TRBV20-1 TRBD2
ASSSLGAAEAF TRBJ1-1 TRBV5-1 NA
ASSVGQSNYGYT TRBJ1-2 TRBV5-1 TRBD1
AWTQQGGDTQY TRBJ2-3 TRBV30 NA
ASSISGNRY TRBJ2-5 TRBV19 NA
ASSLGVLGARDPRSYEQY TRBJ2-7 TRBV11-2 NA
ASCNTDTQY TRBJ2-3 TRBV28 NA
ASTYHRDSYEQY TRBJ2-7 TRBV6-1 NA
SVEGQGDGYT TRBJ1-2 TRBV29-1 TRBD1
SVYIQGFQTQY TRBJ2-5 TRBV29-1 NA
ASSHARTGDGYT TRBJ1-2 TRBV3-1 TRBD1
ASVRNTGELF TRBJ2-2 TRBV7-9 NA
ASSSRTGGLDEQY TRBJ2-7 TRBV7-2 TRBD1
ASSPNSYNEQF TRBJ2-1 TRBV12-3/TRBV12-4 NA
ASSVQGVTYEQY TRBJ2-7 TRBV25-1 NA
ASSFSAVYEQY TRBJ2-7 TRBV11-2 NA
SARDRTGGINQPQH TRBJ1-5 TRBV20-1 TRBD1
SAKDTSRSPLH TRBJ1-6 TRBV20-1 NA
ASSLGTSGETQY TRBJ2-5 TRBV12-3/TRBV12-4 TRBD2
ASSLATGPNEKLF TRBJ1-4 TRBV7-6 NA
SSSFGAKGNSPLH TRBJ1-6 TRBV27 NA
ASSYLGQPQH TRBJ1-5 TRBV6-2/TRBV6-3 NA
ATSRDLQGVYNSPLH TRBJ1-6 TRBV15 NA
ASSWPGEQY TRBJ2-7 TRBV5-8 NA
ATSVPGSTGTDTQY TRBJ2-3 TRBV24-1 NA
ASSAPVGTQY TRBJ2-3 TRBV12-3/TRBV12-4 NA
ASSPTSGRAGYNEQF TRBJ2-1 TRBV28 TRBD2
SAETESSYEQY TRBJ2-7 TRBV20-1 NA
ASSVAAEGEQF TRBJ2-1 TRBV9 NA
SARTPGSQPQH TRBJ1-5 TRBV20-1 NA
SAIGGGGRRTYEQY TRBJ2-7 TRBV20-1 TRBD2
SARRLAGSTDTQY TRBJ2-3 TRBV20-1 TRBD2
ASSPGQGEETQY TRBJ2-5 TRBV11-1 TRBD1
AGWGTSGRKAKNIQY TRBJ2-4 TRBV30 TRBD2
ASSLSRDTQY TRBJ2-3 TRBV5-6 NA
ASSEEWGWADTQY TRBJ2-3 TRBV6-1 NA
ASSIRTGDYEQY TRBJ2-7 TRBV5-1 TRBD1